The 19 T cell receptor beta chains below were found in one sample sequenced in a study of shared clonotypes between healthy human individuals. Using immunoSEQ multiplex PCR, the repertoire was profiled, and TCRdb retains in-frame clones only, with some absent. The sample lists a few hundred thousand clones, around three quarters occurring once. The sample comprised PBMCs. These receptor sequences come from a woman aged 40-49 years in good health. Some clones in this sample may be carry-over from other donors' samples.

Concerning this clone: Germline is not matched at one junction end, which may reflect a read error. The rearrangement links TRBV7-7 to TRBJ2-7; TRBD2 matches 11 bases. Germline assignment: CDR1 SSHAT and CDR2 FNYEAQ (reference sequence). This CDR3 has 15 residues. The chain's CDR3 is CASSPRLAGGNEQYF. CDR3 DNA: TGTGCTAGCAGCCCCCGGCTAGCGGGAGGTAACGAGCAGTACTTC.

This chain joins TRBV5-1 and TRBJ2-5; D unclear. Trimming left V 4 bases short and J 5 bases short, with 15 bases between. There are 14 residues in the CDR3. Germline lookup yields CDR1 SGHRS and CDR2 YFSETQ. The CDR3: CASSTFPGDETQYF. The CDR3 nucleotides are TGCGCCAGCAGCACGTTCCCGGGCGACGAGACCCAGTACTTC.

The gene calls are TRBV18 and TRBJ2-2, with a tentative D call TRBD1 (6 bases). This CDR3 is built from 13 residues. Germline assignment: CDR1 KGHSH and CDR2 LQKENI. Trimming took off 2 bases at V and 7 bases at J, with 8 bases between the two ends. The CDR3 sequence: CASSPEGDGELFF. The CDR3 DNA reads as TGTGCCAGCTCACCAGAGGGGGACGGGGAGCTGTTTTTT.

This clone was recorded many times. The chain recombines TRBV6-1 with TRBJ1-2; 12 bases are shared with TRBD1. The germline V gene encodes CDR1 MNHNS and CDR2 SASEGT. There are 13 residues in the CDR3. The trim removed 6 bases at V and 6 bases at J, leaving 2 bases unmatched. The CDR3 nucleotides are TGTGCCAGCAGGGGGACAGGGGGCCATGGCTACACCTTC. Translating it yields CASRGTGGHGYTF.

This chain links TRBV28 with TRBJ1-5; D may be TRBD1 (5 bases). There are 15 residues in the CDR3. CDR1 and CDR2 (germline): MDHEN, SYDVKM. Trimming took 8 bases from V and 4 from J, leaving 18 bases between them. The CDR3 region is CASGRGRKGNQPQHF. CDR3 in DNA: TGTGCCAGCGGGCGGGGCCGGAAGGGGAATCAGCCCCAGCATTTT.

The chain uses TRBV14 and TRBJ2-5, with D perhaps TRBD2 (5 bases). Trimming pared 1 base from V and 9 bases from J, leaving 12 bases between. Germline assignment: CDR1 SGHDN and CDR2 FVKESK. This CDR3 contains 13 residues. In nucleotides, the CDR3 is TGTGCCAGCAGCCAAGTTTTAAGAGGGCCCCAGTACTTC. Protein product: CASSQVLRGPQYF.

The chain recombines TRBV28 with TRBJ1-3; no clear D. The germline V gene encodes CDR1 MDHEN and CDR2 SYDVKM. The CDR3 sequence is 11 residues long. V was trimmed by 6 bases and J by 9 bases, leaving 9 bases between them. For the CDR3, the DNA is TGTGCCAGCAGCTCAGGACGCACCATATATTTT. It specifies CASSSGRTIYF. The full variable domain, with the rest looked up from reference TRBV28 and TRBJ1-3, is DVKVTQSSRYLVKRTGEKVFLECVQDMDHENMFWYRQDPGLGLRLIYFSYDVKMKEKGDIPEGYSVSREKKERFSLILESASTNQTSMYLCASSSGRTIYFGEGSWLTVV.

Notes on this clone: This may be a read error: a much more frequent sequence differs by one nucleotide. The chain links TRBV30 to TRBJ2-5; 7 nucleotides line up with TRBD1. Germline CDR1 GTSNPN, CDR2 SVGIG (reference sequence). This CDR3 is built from 14 residues. The CDR3 DNA reads TGTACCTGTACCACAGGGGACGCCAAGAGAACCCAGTACTTC. It translates to CTCTTGDAKRTQYF.

This clone was seen just once. The chain joins TRBV10-1 to TRBJ2-2; 8 bases line up with TRBD1. This CDR3 has 17 residues. CDR1 WNHNN and CDR2 SYGVQD come from the germline V gene (reference sequence). Germline trimming cut 0 bases from V and 5 bases from J; bases unmatched to any gene: 8. CDR3 protein: CASSESTTGARTGELFF. In nucleotides, the CDR3 is TGCGCCAGCAGTGAGTCGACGACAGGGGCAAGGACCGGGGAGCTGTTTTTT.

The rearrangement joins TRBV2 to TRBJ2-7, with 8 bases fitting TRBD2. CDR3 length equals 14 residues. V shed 8 bases and J 4 bases; nucleotides not matched to a gene: 10. Looked up from germline, CDR1 is SNHLY and CDR2 is FYNNEI. CDR3 bases: TGTGCCAGCGCCCTGGGGCTAGCGGGTTACGAGCAGTACTTC. This translates into CASALGLAGYEQYF.

The CDR3 sequence: CASTSSYEQYF. DNA of the CDR3: TGTGCCAGTACCTCCTCCTACGAGCAGTACTTC. The chain is built from TRBV19 and TRBJ2-7; no clear D. There are 11 residues in the CDR3. V lost 7 bases, J lost 0 bases, and 4 bases lay in between. Germline loops: CDR1 LNHDA, CDR2 SQIVND (reference sequence).

The V and J genes are TRBV7-9 and TRBJ1-1; no firm D call. The germline gives CDR1 SEHNR, CDR2 FQNEAQ (reference sequence). Trimming shortened V by 5 bases and J by 1 base, and 11 bases separated the two germline ends. The CDR3 has 14 residues. CDR3 in amino acids: CASSLAPPNTEAFF. CDR3 DNA sequence: TGTGCCAGCAGCCTCGCACCTCCGAACACTGAAGCTTTCTTT.

The J gene is TRBJ2-7, the V gene TRBV30; unclear D gene. The CDR3 loop spans 12 amino acids. Looked up from germline, CDR1 is GTSNPN and CDR2 is SVGIG (reference sequence). The V gene lost 0 bases and the J gene lost 7 bases, with 10 bases spanning the gap. The CDR3 reads CAWSVAFREQYF. The CDR3 DNA reads TGTGCCTGGAGTGTAGCGTTTCGGGAGCAGTACTTC. The full variable domain, rest sourced from reference TRBV30 and TRBJ2-7, is SQTIHQWPATLVQPVGSPLSLECTVEGTSNPNLYWYRQAAGRGLQLLFYSVGIGQISSEVPQNLSASRPQDRQFILSSKKLLLSDSGFYLCAWSVAFREQYFGPGTRLTVT.

CDR3 sequence reads: CASSDPGQSESNTGELFF. The CDR3 DNA reads as TGTGCCAGCAGTGATCCGGGACAGTCCGAATCAAACACCGGGGAGCTGTTTTTT. The V call is TRBV25-1, the J call TRBJ2-2; TRBD1 matches at 7 bases. The CDR3 is made up of 18 amino acids. Losses at the gene ends were 3 bases for V and 2 bases for J; bases not matched to a gene: 12. Germline loops: CDR1 MGHDK, CDR2 SYGVNS.

Only a few counts were recorded for this clone. Given a far larger clone just one base away, this is likely a sequencing read error. This chain connects TRBV29-1 to TRBJ1-2; D unclear. V lost 7 bases to trimming and J lost 6 bases, with 12 bases between them. Germline V gene sequence: CDR1 SQVTM, CDR2 ANQGSEA. The length of the CDR3 is 11 residues. The CDR3 sequence: CSESSNHGYTF. For the CDR3, the DNA is TGCAGCGAGTCCTCAAACCATGGCTACACCTTC.

The V and J genes are TRBV7-9 and TRBJ1-4, with 8 bases that match TRBD1. CDR1 and CDR2 (germline): SEHNR, FQNEAQ (reference sequence). Trimming took 3 bases from V and 5 from J; bases not matched to a gene: 5. The CDR3 loop spans 15 amino acids. CDR3 loop: CASSLAGTGNEKLFF. The CDR3 bases are TGTGCCAGCAGCTTGGCCGGGACAGGCAATGAAAAACTGTTTTTT.

This clone was seen many times. Additional DNA sequences in this sample encode the identical CDR3. This rearrangement joins TRBV30 to TRBJ1-2; TRBD1 matches at 10 bases. The CDR3 is made up of 12 amino acids. Germline V gene sequence: CDR1 GTSNPN, CDR2 SVGIG (reference sequence). V lost 4 bases to trimming and J lost 7 bases; unmatched junction nucleotides: 3. The CDR3 sequence is CAWMRDRGGYTF. CDR3 in DNA: TGTGCCTGGATGAGGGACAGGGGTGGCTACACCTTC.

The chain uses TRBV10-3 and TRBJ1-1; D may be TRBD1 (6 bases). The CDR3 runs 11 residues. Germline CDR1 and CDR2: ENHRY and SYGVKD. Trimming shortened V by 9 bases and J by 8 bases, and 13 bases separated the two germline ends. The CDR3 is CAIARGPEAFF. CDR3 nucleotides: TGTGCCATAGCTCGGGGGCCGGAAGCTTTCTTT.

V is TRBV25-1 and J is TRBJ2-2; 11 bases agree with TRBD2. The CDR3 is 16 residues long. Germline trimming cut 7 bases from V and 5 bases from J; bases unmatched to any gene: 9. CDR1 MGHDK and CDR2 SYGVNS come from the germline V gene. The CDR3 reads CASTPGVAGGTGELFF. The CDR3 DNA follows: TGTGCCAGCACCCCGGGAGTAGCGGGAGGGACCGGGGAGCTGTTTTTT. The variable domain in full, with the rest retrieved from reference TRBV25-1 and TRBJ2-2, is EADIYQTPRYLVIGTGKKITLECSQTMGHDKMYWYQQDPGMELHLIHYSYGVNSTEKGDLSSESTVSRIRTEHFPLTLESARPSHTSQYLCASTPGVAGGTGELFFGEGSRLTVL.